This T cell receptor (beta chain) emerged from a study of T cells in Graves' hyperthyroidism and ophthalmopathy. A Clinical Activity Score of at least 3, a NOSPECS grade of at least 4 and a duration under 3 months were recorded in the ophthalmopathy patients. A roughly 10 ml volume of fresh peripheral blood provided the PBMCs. Whole-study results and caveats: In blood, most of the thyroid clonotypes expanded above 0.001 were also present. Model predictions of ophthalmopathy came a median roughly 6.4 months before onset.

Details on this clonotype: Its antigen is unknown.

Template material for amplifying TCR beta CDR3 regions consisted of RNA transcripts. The study used the HTBI primer set for a first-round RT-PCR of the TCR CDR3. TCRdb re-called the multiplex PCR reads through MiXCR, storing one row per CDR3 protein. Counted here are approximately 600,000 distinct CDR3 sequences, around 20% occurring once; the ten biggest clones make up under 35%. V was pared by 1 base and J by 3 bases, with 9 bases between. The CDR3 loop spans 15 amino acids. Looked up from germline, CDR1 is LGHNA and CDR2 is YNFKEQ. V usage is TRBV4-2 and J usage is TRBJ1-4; a possible D gene is TRBD1 (6 bases). The TCR sequence derives from a man aged 25 to 40 with Graves' ophthalmopathy. The specimen sequenced was blood. CDR3 bases: TGTGCCAGCAGCCAAGTTGAGGGGGCTAATGAAAAACTGTTTTTT. This codes for CASSQVEGANEKLFF.